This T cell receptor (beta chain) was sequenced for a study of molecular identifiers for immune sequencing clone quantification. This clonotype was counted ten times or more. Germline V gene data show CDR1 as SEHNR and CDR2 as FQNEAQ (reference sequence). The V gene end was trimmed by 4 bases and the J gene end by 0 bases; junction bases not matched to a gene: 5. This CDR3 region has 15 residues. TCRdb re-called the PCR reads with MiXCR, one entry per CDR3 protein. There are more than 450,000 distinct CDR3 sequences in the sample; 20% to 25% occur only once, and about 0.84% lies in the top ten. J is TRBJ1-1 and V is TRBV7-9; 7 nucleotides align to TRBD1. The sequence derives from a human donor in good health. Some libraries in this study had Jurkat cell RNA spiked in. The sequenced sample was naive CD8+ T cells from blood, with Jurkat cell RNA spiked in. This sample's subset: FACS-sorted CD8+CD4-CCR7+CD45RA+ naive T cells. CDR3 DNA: TGTGCCAGCAGCTCAGACGGACAGGTGAACACTGAAGCTTTCTTT. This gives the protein CASSSDGQVNTEAFF.